This T cell receptor beta chain is from a study of blood T cells in healthy people across ages. Study-level points and caveats: Aged donors had fewer naive CD4+ cells and lower diversity than long-lived donors. Naive and antigen-experienced cells were not separated, limiting conclusive comparison. Diversity of TCR beta per million T cells declined in a roughly linear way with age.

For the second PCR, which ran for about 6 to 12 cycles, a sample-barcoded 5' primer and a J-beta primer mix were used. A template-switch adaptor that had 12 random nucleotides put a tag on each cDNA molecule. Each CDR3 protein gets one entry after TCRdb re-called the 5' RACE reads with MiXCR. The sample lists about 580,000 distinct CDR3 sequences, around 48% occurring once. There are 11 residues in the CDR3. Germline CDR1 reads SQVTM; CDR2 reads ANQGSEA. The junction had 1 base not matched to a gene; V was cut back by 7 bases and J by 4 bases. A few counts support this clonotype. Its antigen is unknown.

The sequence came from an older man in good health. What was sequenced was blood. The chain uses TRBV29-1 and TRBJ2-3; TRBD1 matches at 8 bases. The CDR3 DNA reads TGCAGCGGACAGGGGCCAGATACGCAGTATTTT. It is translated as CSGQGPDTQYF.